The 23 T cell receptor beta chains given below trace back to one sample, sequenced in a study of cytomegalovirus exposure and HLA in healthy donors (dated by TCRdb to the late 2010s). Receptors were amplified or captured by the immunoSEQ multiplex PCR assay. The multiplex PCR relied on a mix of 60 forward primers for TCR Vbeta segments and 13 reverse primers for TCR Jbeta segments. TCRdb took this table from immuneACCESS and kept in-frame rearrangements with V and J called. Such tables lack part of the clones; where checked against another copy, unresolved V genes explain under half of the gap, and the rest is unexplained. The sample records 160,000 or so clones, roughly 76% of which are singletons. The top ten hold roughly 4.4% of the sample. Sequenced: PBMCs. The receptors originated from a woman under 30 in good health and CMV-seropositive.

This chain's CDR3 is CASSLDGVRNQPQHF. The CDR3 DNA sequence: TGTGCCAGCAGCCTAGACGGGGTTAGGAATCAGCCCCAGCATTTT. J is TRBJ1-5 and V is TRBV7-9; D not resolved. This CDR3 spans 15 amino acids. V was pared by 5 bases and J by 4 bases, with 15 bases between. The germline V gene encodes CDR1 SEHNR and CDR2 FQNEAQ (reference sequence).

V usage is TRBV5-1 and J usage is TRBJ2-7, with TRBD2 as a possible D gene (6 bases). Germline V CDR1 and CDR2: SGHRS, YFSETQ. V was cut by 0 bases and J by 2 bases, with 12 bases left in between. The CDR3 spans 15 residues. The CDR3 DNA follows: TGCGCCAGCAGCTTGGCCAGCGGGCAAACCTACGAGCAGTACTTC. This translates into CASSLASGQTYEQYF.

The V gene is TRBV7-6, the J gene TRBJ2-3, with TRBD1 as a possible D gene (6 bases). V lost 1 base to trimming and J lost 2 bases, with 13 bases between them. Looked up from germline, CDR1 is SGHVS and CDR2 is FNYEAQ. There are 16 residues in the CDR3. CDR3 amino acids: CASSLGLGGSTDTQYF. For the CDR3, the DNA is TGTGCCAGCAGCTTAGGGTTAGGGGGTTCCACAGATACGCAGTATTTT.

The J gene is TRBJ2-1, the V gene TRBV30; TRBD2 matches at 9 bases. Germline assignment: CDR1 GTSNPN and CDR2 SVGIG (reference sequence). The CDR3 is made up of 15 amino acids. V shed 1 base and J 9 bases; nucleotides not matched to a gene: 10. The CDR3 coding sequence is TGTGCCTGGAGTGGATTGGGCGGGGGGGCCAGTGAGCAGTTCTTC. Its translation: CAWSGLGGGASEQFF.

The chain employs TRBV4-1 and TRBJ1-5; no clear D. Germline CDR1 is MGHRA and CDR2 is YSYEKL. Trimming cost V 1 base and J 3 bases, with 10 bases left between them. The CDR3 loop spans 15 amino acids. CDR3 sequence reads: CASSQVFGNNQPQHF. The CDR3 nucleotides read TGCGCCAGCAGCCAAGTTTTCGGGAACAATCAGCCCCAGCATTTT.

This chain joins TRBV5-1 and TRBJ2-3; D is unresolved. The CDR3 covers 15 residues. Germline CDR1 is SGHRS and CDR2 is YFSETQ. Trimming cost V 4 bases and J 0 bases, with 12 bases left between them. The CDR3 here is CASSLQQASTDTQYF. The CDR3 DNA reads TGCGCCAGCAGCCTACAGCAGGCTAGCACAGATACGCAGTATTTT.

This sequence joins TRBV4-2 and TRBJ2-2, with 9 bases aligning to TRBD2. The CDR3 is made up of 17 amino acids. Germline CDR1 and CDR2: LGHNA and YNFKEQ. With V trimmed by 0 bases and J by 7 bases, 9 bases remained unmatched. CDR3 residues: CASSQENAGGHGGELFF. The CDR3 nucleotides read TGTGCCAGCAGCCAAGAAAACGCGGGGGGGCATGGCGGGGAGCTGTTTTTT.

The chain carries TRBV6-1 and TRBJ2-1, with 7 positions matching TRBD1. With V trimmed by 6 bases and J by 4 bases, 9 bases remained unmatched. This CDR3 comprises 15 residues. Germline CDR1 MNHNS, CDR2 SASEGT. The CDR3 DNA reads TGTGCCAGCAGCGACCGGGACAGACCATACAATGAGCAGTTCTTC. Translation: CASSDRDRPYNEQFF.

This clone has only one observation. The chain links TRBV6-6 to TRBJ1-2; D is ambiguous. Germline CDR1 is MNHNY and CDR2 is SVGAGI (reference sequence). CDR3 length: 13 residues. The ends were cut back, 3 bases at V and 3 bases at J, with 8 bases in the middle. This CDR3 reads CASSYVSDYGYTF. DNA of the CDR3: TGTGCCAGCAGTTATGTGTCCGACTATGGCTACACCTTC.

The chain uses TRBV4-1 and TRBJ2-7; 9 bases agree with TRBD1. The CDR3 runs to 17 residues. With 4 bases clipped from V and 2 bases from J, the junction kept 12 bases outside the gene matches. In germline, CDR1 is MGHRA, CDR2 YSYEKL. CDR3 bases: TGCGCCAGCAGCCTCTCGCAAACCGGACAGGGGACCTACGAGCAGTACTTC. Protein product: CASSLSQTGQGTYEQYF.

The chain joins TRBV11-2 to TRBJ1-2; 8 nucleotides match TRBD1. Germline V gene data show CDR1 as SGHAT and CDR2 as FQNNGV. Losses at the gene ends were 7 bases for V and 7 bases for J; bases not matched to a gene: 8. There are 13 residues in the CDR3. This CDR3 reads CASKTTGAGGYTF. The CDR3, as DNA: TGTGCCAGCAAGACGACAGGGGCGGGTGGCTACACCTTC. The complete variable domain, with remaining parts taken from reference TRBV11-2 and TRBJ1-2, reads EAGVAQSPRYKIIEKRQSVAFWCNPISGHATLYWYQQILGQGPKLLIQFQNNGVVDDSQLPKDRFSAERLKGVDSTLKIQPAKLEDSAVYLCASKTTGAGGYTFGSGTRLTVV.

With respect to this clone: At one of its ends the junction is not consistent with the germline gene, which may arise from a read error. V and J are TRBV4-1 and TRBJ2-7, with D tentatively TRBD2 (5 bases). The germline gives CDR1 MGHRA, CDR2 YSYEKL. The CDR3 is 15 amino acids. CDR3 in amino acids: CASSQDWRGSSEQYF. In nucleotides, the CDR3 is TGCGCCAGCAGCCAAGATTGGAGAGGGTCCTCCGAGCAGTACTTC.

The CDR3 spells CASSSPHRGEETQYF. CDR3 sequence (DNA): TGCGCCAGCAGCTCACCCCACAGGGGTGAAGAGACCCAGTACTTC. The genes are TRBV5-1 and TRBJ2-5; TRBD1 agrees at 7 bases. Germline V gene data show CDR1 as SGHRS and CDR2 as YFSETQ. V dropped 3 bases and J dropped 3; count of bases not matched to a gene: 8. The CDR3 is made up of 15 amino acids.

V gene TRBV7-8 combines with J gene TRBJ1-2; the D is unclear. Germline loops: CDR1 SGHVS, CDR2 FQNEAQ. The CDR3 covers 16 residues. Trimming removed 2 bases at V and 3 bases at J, with 16 bases between. In nucleotides, the CDR3 is TGTGCCAGCAGCTTAAATTCTGGGCTCGGCGACTATGGCTACACCTTC. Its translation is CASSLNSGLGDYGYTF.

V is TRBV7-2 and J is TRBJ2-1, with D hard to call. CDR1 and CDR2 (germline): SGHTA, FQGNSA. CDR3 length: 13 residues. Trimming cost V 1 base and J 9 bases, with 10 bases left between them. DNA for the CDR3: TGTGCCAGCAGCTTAGAACGTTTCGGTGAGCAGTTCTTC. This sequence encodes CASSLERFGEQFF.

The chain has TRBV5-6 and TRBJ2-7, with D tentatively TRBD2 (5 bases). Germline V gene lookup returns CDR1 SGHDT and CDR2 YYEEEE. The CDR3 consists of 13 residues. With 0 bases removed from V and 5 bases from J, the gap between germline ends came to 9 bases. CDR3 DNA: TGTGCCAGCAGCTTGGTAGAGGGCGACGAGCAGTACTTC. Translating gives CASSLVEGDEQYF.

This clone was seen once. The chain combines TRBV27 with TRBJ1-3; D not certain. The CDR3 has 16 residues. CDR1 is MNHEY, CDR2 SMNVEV, per germline (reference sequence). V was shortened by 6 bases and J by 0 bases, with 15 bases between the two germline ends. The CDR3 nucleotides are TGTGCCAGCAGCCCCATATGGGCAGGCTCTGGAAACACCATATATTTT. Protein product: CASSPIWAGSGNTIYF.

The V gene is TRBV11-1, the J gene TRBJ2-5; 9 nucleotides align to TRBD2. The CDR3 runs to 16 residues. The V gene's germline CDR1 is SGHAT and CDR2 FQDESV (reference sequence). Trimming took 5 bases from V and 2 from J; bases not matched to a gene: 9. CDR3 residues: CASSLRLAETQETQYF. The DNA for the CDR3 is TGTGCCAGCAGCCTAAGACTAGCGGAGACACAAGAGACCCAGTACTTC.

A few counts support this clone. CDR3 amino acids: CASSLGGGGGYNEQFF. The CDR3, as DNA: TGTGCCAGCAGCTTAGGGGGCGGGGGGGGTTACAATGAGCAGTTCTTC. The chain combines TRBV11-3 with TRBJ2-1; TRBD2 agrees at 9 bases. Losses at the gene ends were 1 base for V and 4 bases for J; bases not matched to a gene: 5. Germline V gives CDR1 SGHNT, CDR2 YENEEA. CDR3 length: 16 amino acids.

The CDR3 loop is CASSLNRGAGEAFF. The CDR3 region has the DNA TGTGCCAGCAGCTTGAACAGGGGGGCAGGTGAAGCTTTCTTT. The chain recombines TRBV5-5 with TRBJ1-1, with 8 bases aligning to TRBD1. The CDR3 is 14 amino acids. Germline trimming cut 1 base from V and 7 bases from J; bases unmatched to any gene: 6. Germline CDR1 SGHKS, CDR2 YYEKEE (reference sequence).

This clone showed up just once. The chain couples TRBV28 to TRBJ1-6, with TRBD1 as a possible D gene (5 bases). V was trimmed by 6 bases and J by 6 bases, leaving 12 bases between them. This CDR3 region has 14 residues. Germline V CDR1 and CDR2: MDHEN, SYDVKM. The chain's CDR3 is CASSLTVTNSPLHF. CDR3 coding DNA: TGTGCCAGCAGCCTGACAGTAACTAATTCACCCCTCCACTTT. The full variable domain, in which reference TRBV28 and TRBJ1-6 provide the parts outside the CDR3, is DVKVTQSSRYLVKRTGEKVFLECVQDMDHENMFWYRQDPGLGLRLIYFSYDVKMKEKGDIPEGYSVSREKKERFSLILESASTNQTSMYLCASSLTVTNSPLHFGNGTRLTVT.

This chain connects TRBV28 to TRBJ1-1; unclear D gene. This CDR3 spans 12 amino acids. From germline, CDR1 is MDHEN and CDR2 SYDVKM. V dropped 5 bases and J dropped 6 bases, with 10 bases sitting between them. CDR3: CASSRRGSEAFF. CDR3 DNA: TGTGCCAGCAGTCGCCGAGGGTCTGAAGCTTTCTTT.

CDR3 in amino acids: CASSLGTQYEQYF. CDR3 coding DNA: TGCGCCAGCAGCCTAGGAACCCAATACGAGCAGTACTTC. The chain couples TRBV5-1 to TRBJ2-7; D not certain. CDR1 and CDR2 from the germline V gene are SGHRS and YFSETQ. With 4 bases removed from V and 4 bases from J, the gap between germline ends came to 12 bases. This CDR3 has 13 residues. Combining the CDR3 with reference TRBV5-1 and TRBJ2-7 gives the whole variable domain KAGVTQTPRYLIKTRGQQVTLSCSPISGHRSVSWYQQTPGQGLQFLFEYFSETQRNKGNFPGRFSGRQFSNSRSEMNVSTLELGDSALYLCASSLGTQYEQYFGPGTRLTVT.